This TCR beta chain was profiled in a study of T cell responses to AZD1222 COVID-19 vaccine (dated by TCRdb to the early 2020s). As for the study more broadly: TCR sequencing covered approximately 230 trial participants: roughly 200 given two doses of AZD1222 and around 25 given two doses of MenACWY control vaccine. Trial participants were enrolled by age into subgroups of 18-55, 56-69 and 70-plus years, and approximately 150, 30 and 60 TCR-sequenced participants, respectively, were included in these subgroups. General study outcomes and caveats: Conclusions about previously exposed vaccinees were limited because only six AZD1222 recipients were SARS-CoV-2 seropositive at baseline. Epitopes outside the regions mutated in the B.1.351 and B.1.1.7 variants were reportedly recognized by nearly half of the unique spike-specific TCRs. Participants were mostly white British, with more females than males. The authors suggested clonal diversity may have been underestimated. Because no day 14 peak-response samples were available, the repertoires could be characterized only after the peak T cell response. The whole spike protein was spanned by vaccine-associated CD4 TCRs, and dominant responses were seen in regions 160-218 and 743-854. Spike-specific TCR breadth and depth rose significantly after two AZD1222 doses compared with day 0 and with MenACWY recipients. The 56-69-year group was small, and its depth increase did not reach significance, likely because of low power.

The CDR3 goes from the cysteine to the phenylalanine over 13 residues. Just CDR3 DNA is preserved here, 39 bases in frame from base 1. Reading the germline V gene gives CDR1 MDHEN and CDR2 SYDVKM. After removal of 6 bases from V and 3 bases from J, the junction retains 3 bases not matched to a gene. A word on this clone: There is no known antigen for this receptor. Per-base qualities were not stored, and no clone one base away is much larger.

The CDR3 regions of human TCRbeta chains were analyzed by immunosequencing. The authors' pipeline ran thus. Repertoire TCRs were matched against a reference library of SARS-CoV-2-specific TCRs generated with the MIRA antigen-specificity platform. Breadth meant the fraction of unique TCRs that were SARS-CoV-2-associated, whereas depth meant the fraction of total T cells that were SARS-CoV-2-associated. Using the MIRA data, each spike-specific TCR was mapped to the spike region that the TCR reacts to and placed in a CD4 or CD8 class. Log10-transformed breadth and depth values were compared by one-way ANOVA with Sidak's multiple comparisons tests. TCRdb provides this immuneACCESS table in a form limited to in-frame rearrangements. Some clones are lacking; in checked studies, under half of them reflect an unresolved V gene, and why the rest are absent is not known. That table gives V, J and clone size, and the DNA gave D and trimming. For this sample there are around 91,000 clones; 80% to 95% appear just once. Around 8.3% of the sample rests with the top ten.

The time point label, read with the paper, signifies: about 28 days (+/-7) after the second vaccine dose. AZD1222 recipients whose second dose came at about 4 weeks and those whose second dose came at about 12 weeks were combined into one group, since spike-specific TCR depth and breadth did not differ between the two schedules. Vaccinee samples came from UK trials COV001 and COV002, including a single-blind randomized controlled phase 2/3 trial of AZD1222 (ChAdOx1 nCoV-19) in healthy adults. Trial participant PBMC samples were collected at day 0 and day 28 after the second dose for TCRbeta chain sequencing.

The TCR sequence derives from an adult who received the AZD1222 COVID-19 vaccine. The chain is encoded by TRBV28 joined to TRBJ2-7, with 9 bases matching TRBD1. The sequencing used peripheral blood, collected 28 days after the second AZD1222 dose. CDR3 reads: CASRQGQGYEQYF. The sequenced DNA is TGTGCCAGCAGACAGGGACAGGGCTACGAGCAGTACTTC.